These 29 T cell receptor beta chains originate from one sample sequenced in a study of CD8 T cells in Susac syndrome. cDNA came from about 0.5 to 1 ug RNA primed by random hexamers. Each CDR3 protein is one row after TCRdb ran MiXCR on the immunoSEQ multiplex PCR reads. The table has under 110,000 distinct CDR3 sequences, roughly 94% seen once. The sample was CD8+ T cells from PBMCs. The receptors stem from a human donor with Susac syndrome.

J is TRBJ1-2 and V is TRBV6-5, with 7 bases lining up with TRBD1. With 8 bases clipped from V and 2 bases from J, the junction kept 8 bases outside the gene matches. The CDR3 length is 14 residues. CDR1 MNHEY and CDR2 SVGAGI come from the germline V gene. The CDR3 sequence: CASAGQERNYGYTF. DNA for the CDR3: TGTGCCAGCGCCGGACAGGAGAGAAACTATGGCTACACCTTC.

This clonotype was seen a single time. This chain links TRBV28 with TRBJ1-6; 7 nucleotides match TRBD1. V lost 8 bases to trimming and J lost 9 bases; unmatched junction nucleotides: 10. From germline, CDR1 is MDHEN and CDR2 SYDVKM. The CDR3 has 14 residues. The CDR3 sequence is CASAATGMGSPLHF. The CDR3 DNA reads TGTGCCAGCGCAGCGACAGGGATGGGTTCACCCCTCCACTTT.

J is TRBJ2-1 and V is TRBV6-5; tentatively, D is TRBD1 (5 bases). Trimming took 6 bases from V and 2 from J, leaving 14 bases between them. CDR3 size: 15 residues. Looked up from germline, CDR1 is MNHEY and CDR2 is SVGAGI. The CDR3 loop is CASSQGLLAYNEQFF. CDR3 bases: TGTGCCAGCAGCCAGGGTCTGCTCGCCTACAATGAGCAGTTCTTC.

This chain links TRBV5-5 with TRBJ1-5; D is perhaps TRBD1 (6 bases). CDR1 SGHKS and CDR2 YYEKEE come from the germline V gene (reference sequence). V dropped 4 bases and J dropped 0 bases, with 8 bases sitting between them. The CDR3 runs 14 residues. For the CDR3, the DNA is TGTGCCAGCAGCCCGGACAGTAGCAATCAGCCCCAGCATTTT. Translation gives CASSPDSSNQPQHF.

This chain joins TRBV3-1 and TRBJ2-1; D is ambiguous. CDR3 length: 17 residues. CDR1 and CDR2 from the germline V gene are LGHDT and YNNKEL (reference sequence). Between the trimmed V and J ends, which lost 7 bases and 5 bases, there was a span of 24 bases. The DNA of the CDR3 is TGTGCCAGCACCTTGTCGAAGGTTCAGAGAGACGACAATGAGCAGTTCTTC. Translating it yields CASTLSKVQRDDNEQFF.

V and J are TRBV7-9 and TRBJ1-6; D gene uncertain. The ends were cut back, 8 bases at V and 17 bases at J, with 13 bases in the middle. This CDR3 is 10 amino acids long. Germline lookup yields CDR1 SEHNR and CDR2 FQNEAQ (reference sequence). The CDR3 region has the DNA TGTGCCAGCGGCCGTGGAGCCATCCACTTT. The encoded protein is CASGRGAIHF.

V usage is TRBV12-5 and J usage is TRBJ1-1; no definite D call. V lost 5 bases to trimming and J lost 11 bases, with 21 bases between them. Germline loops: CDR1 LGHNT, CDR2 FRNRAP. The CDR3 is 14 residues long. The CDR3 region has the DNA TGTGCTAGTGGTCCCCGTGTTAGTTCCTTTGAGGCTTTCTTT. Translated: CASGPRVSSFEAFF.

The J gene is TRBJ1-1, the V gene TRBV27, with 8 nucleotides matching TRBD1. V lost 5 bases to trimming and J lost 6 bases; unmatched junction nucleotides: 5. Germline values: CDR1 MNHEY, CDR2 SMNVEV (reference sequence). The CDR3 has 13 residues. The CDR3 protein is CASSADRGAEAFF. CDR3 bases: TGTGCCAGCAGTGCTGACAGGGGAGCTGAAGCTTTCTTT.

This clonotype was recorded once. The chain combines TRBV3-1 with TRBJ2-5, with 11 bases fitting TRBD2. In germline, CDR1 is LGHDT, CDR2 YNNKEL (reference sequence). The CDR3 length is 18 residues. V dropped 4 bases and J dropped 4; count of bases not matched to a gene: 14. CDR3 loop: CASSPSKGGSGGGETQYF. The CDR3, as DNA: TGTGCCAGCAGCCCCTCTAAGGGGGGTAGCGGGGGGGGAGAGACCCAGTACTTC.

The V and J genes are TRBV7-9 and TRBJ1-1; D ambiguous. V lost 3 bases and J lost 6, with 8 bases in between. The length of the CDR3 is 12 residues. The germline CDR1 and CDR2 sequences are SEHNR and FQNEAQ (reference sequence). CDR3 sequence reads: CASSLWGAEAFF. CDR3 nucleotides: TGTGCCAGCAGCTTGTGGGGTGCTGAAGCTTTCTTT.

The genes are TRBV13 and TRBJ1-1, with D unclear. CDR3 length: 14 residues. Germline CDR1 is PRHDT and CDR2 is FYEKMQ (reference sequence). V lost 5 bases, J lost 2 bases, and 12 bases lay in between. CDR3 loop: CASSPRHLNTEAFF. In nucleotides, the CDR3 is TGTGCCAGCAGCCCCCGACATCTAAACACTGAAGCTTTCTTT.

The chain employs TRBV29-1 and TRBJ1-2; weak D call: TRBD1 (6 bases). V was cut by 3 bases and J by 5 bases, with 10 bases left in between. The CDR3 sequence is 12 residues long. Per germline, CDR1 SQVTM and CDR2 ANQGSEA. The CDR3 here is CSVEAGEYGYTF. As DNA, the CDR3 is TGCAGCGTTGAGGCAGGGGAGTATGGCTACACCTTC.

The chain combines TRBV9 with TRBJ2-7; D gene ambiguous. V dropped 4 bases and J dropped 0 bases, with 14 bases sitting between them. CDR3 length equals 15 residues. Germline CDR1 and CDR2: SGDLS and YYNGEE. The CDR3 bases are TGTGCCAGCAGCCCCCTGACCCGAGGCTCCTACGAGCAGTACTTC. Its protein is CASSPLTRGSYEQYF.

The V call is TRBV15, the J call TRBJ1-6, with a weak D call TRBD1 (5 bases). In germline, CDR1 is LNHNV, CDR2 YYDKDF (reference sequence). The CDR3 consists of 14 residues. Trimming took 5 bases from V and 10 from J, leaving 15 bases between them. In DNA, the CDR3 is TGTGCCACCAGCCAGGACGGGGGGTTCTCACCCCTCCACTTT. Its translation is CATSQDGGFSPLHF.

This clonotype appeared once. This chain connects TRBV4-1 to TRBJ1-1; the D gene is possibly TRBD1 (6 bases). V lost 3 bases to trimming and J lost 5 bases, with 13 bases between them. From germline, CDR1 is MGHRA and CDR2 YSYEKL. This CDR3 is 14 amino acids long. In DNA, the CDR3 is TGCGCCAGCAGCCAGCAAACAGGGATAACTGAAGCTTTCTTT. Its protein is CASSQQTGITEAFF.

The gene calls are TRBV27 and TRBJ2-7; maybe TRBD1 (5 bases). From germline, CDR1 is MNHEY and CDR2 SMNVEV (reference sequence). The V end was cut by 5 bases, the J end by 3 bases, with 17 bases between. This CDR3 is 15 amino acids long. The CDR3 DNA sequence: TGTGCCAGCAGTCCCGCGCAGGGCGTTTTCTACGAGCAGTACTTC. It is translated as CASSPAQGVFYEQYF.

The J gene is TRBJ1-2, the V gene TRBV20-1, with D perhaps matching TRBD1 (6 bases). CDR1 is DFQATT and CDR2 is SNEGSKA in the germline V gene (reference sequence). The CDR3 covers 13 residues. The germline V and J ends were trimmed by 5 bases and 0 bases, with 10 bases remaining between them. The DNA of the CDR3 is TGCAGTGCTCTACAGGGAACTAACTATGGCTACACCTTC. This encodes CSALQGTNYGYTF.

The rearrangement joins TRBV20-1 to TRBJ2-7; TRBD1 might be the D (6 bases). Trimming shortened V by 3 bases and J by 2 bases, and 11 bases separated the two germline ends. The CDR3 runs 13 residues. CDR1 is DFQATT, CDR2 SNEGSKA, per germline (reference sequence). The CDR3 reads CSARYRDPYEQYF. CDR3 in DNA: TGCAGTGCTAGGTACAGGGACCCCTACGAGCAGTACTTC.

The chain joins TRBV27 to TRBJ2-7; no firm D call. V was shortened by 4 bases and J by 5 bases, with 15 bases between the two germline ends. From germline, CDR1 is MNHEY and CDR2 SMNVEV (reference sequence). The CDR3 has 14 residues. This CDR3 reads CASSSPPSGDEQYF. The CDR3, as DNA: TGTGCCAGCAGTTCCCCCCCGTCGGGCGACGAGCAGTACTTC.

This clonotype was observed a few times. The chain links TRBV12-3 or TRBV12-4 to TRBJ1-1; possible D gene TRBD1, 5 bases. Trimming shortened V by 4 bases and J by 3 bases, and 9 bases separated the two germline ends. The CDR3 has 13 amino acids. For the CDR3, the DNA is TGTGCCAGCAGTTGGGGGGGAGACACTGAAGCTTTCTTT. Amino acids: CASSWGGDTEAFF.

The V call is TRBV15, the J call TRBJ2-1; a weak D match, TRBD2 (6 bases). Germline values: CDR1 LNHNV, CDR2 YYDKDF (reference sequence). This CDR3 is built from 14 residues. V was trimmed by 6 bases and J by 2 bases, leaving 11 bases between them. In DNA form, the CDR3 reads TGTGCCACCAGTCCGCGGGGCGCCTACAATGAGCAGTTCTTC. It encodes CATSPRGAYNEQFF.

DNA of the CDR3: TGTGCCAGCAGCCGCCAGACTAGCGGGGGCAATGAGCAGTTCTTC. It encodes CASSRQTSGGNEQFF. This rearrangement joins TRBV14 to TRBJ2-1, with 12 bases identical to TRBD2. Germline V CDR1 and CDR2: SGHDN, FVKESK. Trimming at V came to 4 bases and at J to 6 bases, leaving 4 bases not matched to a gene. This CDR3 contains 15 residues.

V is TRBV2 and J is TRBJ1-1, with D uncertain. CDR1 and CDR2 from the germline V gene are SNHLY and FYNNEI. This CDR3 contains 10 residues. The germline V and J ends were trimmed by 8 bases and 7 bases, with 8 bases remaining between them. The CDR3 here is CASRLSEAFF. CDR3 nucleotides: TGTGCCAGCCGCCTTAGTGAAGCTTTCTTT.

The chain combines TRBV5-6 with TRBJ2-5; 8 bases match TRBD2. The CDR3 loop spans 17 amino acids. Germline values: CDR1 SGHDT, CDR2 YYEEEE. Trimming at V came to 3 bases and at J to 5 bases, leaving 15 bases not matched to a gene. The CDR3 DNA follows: TGTGCCAGCAGCTCACCCCACCGACTAGCGCGGGGGGAGACCCAGTACTTC. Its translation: CASSSPHRLARGETQYF.

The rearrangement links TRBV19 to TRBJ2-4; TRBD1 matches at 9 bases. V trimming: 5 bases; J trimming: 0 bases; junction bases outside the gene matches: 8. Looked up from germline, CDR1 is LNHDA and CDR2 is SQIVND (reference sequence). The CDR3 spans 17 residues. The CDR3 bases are TGTGCCAGTAGTTTCCCTACGACAGGGGGAGCCAAAAACATTCAGTACTTC. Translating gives CASSFPTTGGAKNIQYF.

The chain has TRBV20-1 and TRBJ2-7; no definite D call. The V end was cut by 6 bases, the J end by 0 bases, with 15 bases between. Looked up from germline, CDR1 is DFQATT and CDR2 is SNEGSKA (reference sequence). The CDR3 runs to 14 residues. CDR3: CSAIDSAGSYEQYF. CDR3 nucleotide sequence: TGCAGTGCCATAGACTCCGCCGGCTCCTACGAGCAGTACTTC.

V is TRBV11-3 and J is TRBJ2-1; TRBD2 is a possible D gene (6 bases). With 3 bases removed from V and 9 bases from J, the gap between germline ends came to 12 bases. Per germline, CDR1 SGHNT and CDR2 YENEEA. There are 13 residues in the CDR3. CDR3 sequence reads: CASSFGGFSEQFF. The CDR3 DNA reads TGTGCCAGCAGCTTCGGAGGGTTCAGTGAGCAGTTCTTC. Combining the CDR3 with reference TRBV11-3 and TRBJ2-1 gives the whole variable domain EAGVVQSPRYKIIEKKQPVAFWCNPISGHNTLYWYLQNLGQGPELLIRYENEEAVDDSQLPKDRFSAERLKGVDSTLKIQPAELGDSAVYLCASSFGGFSEQFFGPGTRLTVL.

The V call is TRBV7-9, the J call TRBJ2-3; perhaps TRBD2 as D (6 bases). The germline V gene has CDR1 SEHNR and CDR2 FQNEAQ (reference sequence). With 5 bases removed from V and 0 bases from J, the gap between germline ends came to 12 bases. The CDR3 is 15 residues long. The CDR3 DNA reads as TGTGCCAGCAGCCCGGAGGGATCAAGCACAGATACGCAGTATTTT. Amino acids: CASSPEGSSTDTQYF.

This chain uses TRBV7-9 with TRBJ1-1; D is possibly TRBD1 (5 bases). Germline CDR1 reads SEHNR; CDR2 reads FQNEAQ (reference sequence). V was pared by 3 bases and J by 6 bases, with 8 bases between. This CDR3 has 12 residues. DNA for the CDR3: TGTGCCAGCAGCTTTGGGGGATCTGAAGCTTTCTTT. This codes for CASSFGGSEAFF.